These T cell receptor beta chains were read from a single sample in a study of post-analysis software for immune sequencing data. TCRdb reprocessed the PCR reads with MiXCR, giving one entry per CDR3 protein. In the table there are some 800,000 distinct CDR3 sequences, around 45% of which are singletons. Sequenced input: blood. The receptor source for this set is a girl aged 5 to 17 with multiple sclerosis. Each CDR3 is given with its conserved first and last residue. The D gene is left open where the match is weak. Expanded clones get a size class; other rows say once, few or many, or leave the size out.

cdr3_length | clone_size | j_call | d_call | v_call | cdr3_nt | cdr3_aa
14 | - | TRBJ1-2 | TRBD1 | TRBV5-1 | TGCGCCAGCGGACTCCCGGGACAGGGCGGTGGCTACACCTTC | CASGLPGQGGGYTF
18 | - | TRBJ2-6 | TRBD2 | TRBV5-6 | TGTGCCAGCAGCTCGGGGGGACGGCCCTCAGGAGGGGCCAACGTCCTGACTTTC | CASSSGGRPSGGANVLTF
13 | - | TRBJ2-1 | - | TRBV29-1 | TGCAGCGTTGATAAACAGAGAAACAATGAGCAGTTCTTC | CSVDKQRNNEQFF
18 | - | TRBJ2-7 | - | TRBV6-1 | TGTGCCAGCAGTGAAGTAGCTAGGGCGGCAGGGAGCTCCTACGAGCAGTACTTC | CASSEVARAAGSSYEQYF
15 | - | TRBJ2-1 | - | TRBV6-2/TRBV6-3 | TGTGCCAGCAGTTACTTAGCGGAGGGGTACAATGAGCAGTTCTTC | CASSYLAEGYNEQFF
14 | - | TRBJ2-1 | TRBD2 | TRBV10-3 | TGTGCCATCAGTGAGTCGGGGACTAACAATGAGCAGTTCTTC | CAISESGTNNEQFF
14 | few | TRBJ2-1 | - | TRBV11-2 | TGTGCCAGCAGCTTATACCGGCTACACAATGAGCAGTTCTTC | CASSLYRLHNEQFF
15 | - | TRBJ1-5 | - | TRBV6-5 | TGTGCCAGCAGCCGCGGCGGGGTAAGCAATCAGCCCCAGCATTTT | CASSRGGVSNQPQHF
13 | - | TRBJ2-1 | TRBD2 | TRBV29-1 | TGCAGCGGGAATAGCGGGAGGTGGAATGAGCAGTTCTTC | CSGNSGRWNEQFF
16 | - | TRBJ2-5 | TRBD1 | TRBV29-1 | TGCAGCGTAGAAAGACAGGGGGACAAGTACCAAGAGACCCAGTACTTC | CSVERQGDKYQETQYF
15 | - | TRBJ1-4 | - | TRBV4-1 | TGCGCCAGCAGCCAAGATCAGGGTGATGATGAAAAACTGTTTTTT | CASSQDQGDDEKLFF
12 | - | TRBJ2-7 | - | TRBV2 | TGTGCCAGCAGTGTGGCGATCTACGAGCAGTACTTC | CASSVAIYEQYF
12 | few | TRBJ2-7 | TRBD1 | TRBV11-1 | TGTGCCAGCAGCTTTGCAGGGGGAGAGCAGTACTTC | CASSFAGGEQYF
14 | few | TRBJ1-2 | - | TRBV9 | TGTGCCAGCAGCGTAGCTGGACAGACCTATGGCTACACCTTC | CASSVAGQTYGYTF
15 | few | TRBJ2-5 | - | TRBV6-5 | TGTGCCAGCAGTTACTCGACAGGACACCAAGAGACCCAGTACTTC | CASSYSTGHQETQYF
14 | few | TRBJ1-2 | - | TRBV4-1 | TGCGCCAGCAGCCATGCGGGCCTCGGCTATGGCTACACCTTC | CASSHAGLGYGYTF
20 | - | TRBJ2-2 | TRBD1 | TRBV27 | TGTGCCAGCAGGCAAAGGGGGGACAGGACCTTGGGGAACAACACCGGGGAGCTGTTTTTT | CASRQRGDRTLGNNTGELFF
14 | - | TRBJ2-1 | - | TRBV12-3/TRBV12-4 | TGTGCCAGCAGCCCCGGGGTGGGTTACAATGAGCAGTTCTTC | CASSPGVGYNEQFF
14 | - | TRBJ1-2 | TRBD1 | TRBV12-3/TRBV12-4 | TGTGCCAGCAGTCCTACAGGGGCCCCCTATGGCTACACCTTC | CASSPTGAPYGYTF
15 | once | TRBJ2-7 | - | TRBV4-3 | TGCGCCAGCAGCCAAGATGAGGGCGTTACCTACGAGCAGTACTTC | CASSQDEGVTYEQYF
12 | - | TRBJ2-7 | TRBD1 | TRBV30 | TGTGCCTGGGGACAGGCCTCCTACGAGCAGTACTTC | CAWGQASYEQYF
15 | - | TRBJ1-4 | TRBD1 | TRBV7-8 | TGTGCCAGCAGCCATACCACAGGGGACCATGAAAAACTGTTTTTT | CASSHTTGDHEKLFF
17 | few | TRBJ2-1 | TRBD2 | TRBV7-6 | TGTGCCAGCAGCTTAGCGAGGAGTAGCGGGTCCGCCAATGAGCAGTTCTTC | CASSLARSSGSANEQFF
15 | - | TRBJ2-3 | - | TRBV28 | TGTGCCAGCAGCGATTCACAGGGAGGCACAGATACGCAGTATTTT | CASSDSQGGTDTQYF
17 | once | TRBJ2-3 | - | TRBV10-3 | TGTGCCATCAGTGAGTCGCGGCGGGCCCCTAGCACAGATACGCAGTATTTT | CAISESRRAPSTDTQYF
13 | few | TRBJ2-7 | - | TRBV20-1 | TGCAGTGCTAGGCCAGCGCACTCCTACGAGCAGTACTTC | CSARPAHSYEQYF
15 | - | TRBJ2-7 | - | TRBV19 | TGTGCCAGTAGTATCTCGGCAGGGTACGGCCACGAGCAGTACTTC | CASSISAGYGHEQYF